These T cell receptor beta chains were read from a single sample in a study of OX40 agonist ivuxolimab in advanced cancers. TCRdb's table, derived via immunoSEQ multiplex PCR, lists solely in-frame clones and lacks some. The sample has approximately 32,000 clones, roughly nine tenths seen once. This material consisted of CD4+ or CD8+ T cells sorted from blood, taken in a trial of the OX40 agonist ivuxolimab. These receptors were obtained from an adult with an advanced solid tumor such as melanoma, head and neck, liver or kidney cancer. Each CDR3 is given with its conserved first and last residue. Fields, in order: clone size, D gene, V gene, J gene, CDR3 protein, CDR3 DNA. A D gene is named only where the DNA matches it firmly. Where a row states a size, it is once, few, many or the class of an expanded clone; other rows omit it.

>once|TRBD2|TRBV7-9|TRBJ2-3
CASSGGTSGDTDTQYF
TGTGCCAGCAGCGGTGGGACTAGCGGGGACACAGATACGCAGTATTTT
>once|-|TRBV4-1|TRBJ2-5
CASSQADPQETQYF
TGCGCCAGCAGCCAAGCCGATCCCCAAGAGACCCAGTACTTC
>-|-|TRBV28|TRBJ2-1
CASSPRRTYNEQFF
TGTGCCAGCAGTCCCCGACGGACCTACAATGAGCAGTTCTTC
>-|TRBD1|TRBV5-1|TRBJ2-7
CASSGGTGGGYEQYF
TGCGCCAGCAGCGGAGGGACAGGGGGAGGCTACGAGCAGTACTTC
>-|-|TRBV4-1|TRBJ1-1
CASSQGAGTGTEAFF
TGCGCCAGCAGCCAAGGCGCAGGTACCGGCACTGAAGCTTTCTTT
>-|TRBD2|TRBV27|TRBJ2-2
CASSSWTSGDTGELFF
TGTGCCAGCAGTTCCTGGACTAGCGGGGACACCGGGGAGCTGTTTTTT
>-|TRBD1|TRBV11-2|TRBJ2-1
CASSNRGSLNEQFF
TGTGCCAGCAGCAACAGGGGGTCCCTCAATGAGCAGTTCTTC
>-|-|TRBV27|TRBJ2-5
CASSLSVSRGETQYF
TGTGCCAGCAGTTTATCGGTGTCCAGAGGAGAGACCCAGTACTTC
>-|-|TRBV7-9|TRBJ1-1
CASSLTGSTEAFF
TGTGCCAGCAGCTTAACGGGGAGCACTGAAGCTTTCTTT
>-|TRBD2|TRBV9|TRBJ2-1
CASSVDGTSGRVAYNEQFF
TGTGCCAGCAGCGTAGATGGGACTAGCGGGAGAGTGGCCTACAATGAGCAGTTCTTC
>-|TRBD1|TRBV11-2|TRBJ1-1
CASSLVGTGVYGTEAFF
TGTGCCAGCAGCTTAGTTGGGACAGGCGTCTATGGCACTGAAGCTTTCTTT
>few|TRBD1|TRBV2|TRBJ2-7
CASSTGTGIYEQYF
TGTGCCAGCAGCACCGGGACAGGTATCTACGAGCAGTACTTC
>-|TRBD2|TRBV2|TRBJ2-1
CASRGLAGEVQFF
TGTGCCAGCAGGGGACTAGCGGGGGAGGTGCAGTTCTTC
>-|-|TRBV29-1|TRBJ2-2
CSVLPRGSNTGELFF
TGCAGCGTTTTACCTAGGGGGAGTAACACCGGGGAGCTGTTTTTT
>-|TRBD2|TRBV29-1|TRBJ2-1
CSVEDRGTISSYNEQFF
TGCAGCGTTGAAGATCGGGGGACTATTAGCTCCTACAATGAGCAGTTCTTC
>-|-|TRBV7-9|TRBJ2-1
CASSSPSEGRSNEQFF
TGTGCCAGCAGCTCACCTTCGGAGGGGCGCAGCAATGAGCAGTTCTTC
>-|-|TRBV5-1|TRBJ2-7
CASSPTGGSPYEQYF
TGCGCCAGCAGCCCAACTGGGGGTTCCCCCTACGAGCAGTACTTC
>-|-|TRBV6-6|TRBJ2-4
CASSYRGSQNIQYF
TGTGCCAGCAGTTACAGGGGCTCCCAAAACATTCAGTACTTC
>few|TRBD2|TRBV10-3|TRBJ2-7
CAISEAGGAYEQYF
TGTGCCATCAGTGAAGCGGGGGGTGCCTACGAGCAGTACTTC
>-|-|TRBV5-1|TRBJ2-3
CASSLSGISTDTQYF
TGCGCCAGCAGCTTGAGTGGGATTAGCACAGATACGCAGTATTTT
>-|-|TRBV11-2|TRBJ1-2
CASSLVMGPLGYTF
TGTGCCAGCAGCTTAGTTATGGGCCCCTTAGGGTACACCTTC